This T cell receptor (beta chain) was profiled in a study of graft-versus-host responses after intestinal transplantation. Study conclusions and caveats: Recipient-marrow GvH clones were detected, some having first appeared in ileum or blood.

Using immunoSEQ multiplex PCR, the repertoire was profiled, and TCRdb retains in-frame clones only, with some absent. This table holds under 75,000 clones, 90% found once. Concerning this clone: Its specificity is not known.

Germline CDR1 and CDR2: ENHRY and SYGVKD. The CDR3 extends over 17 amino acids. V lost 3 bases and J 0 bases, leaving 12 bases between the germline ends. This specimen consisted of unstimulated CD8+ T cells sorted from spleen or lymph node cells, obtained before transplant. The genes are TRBV10-3 and TRBJ1-6; D call uncertain. The clonotype originates from a human donor who was the organ donor for an intestinal transplant. CDR3 sequence reads: CAISDVSFSSYNSPLHF. The CDR3 DNA is TGTGCCATCAGTGACGTGTCTTTTAGCTCCTATAATTCACCCCTCCACTTT.